This entry features one T cell receptor (beta chain) sequence. The data derive from a study of blood T cell repertoires in COVID-19. CDR1 is WNHNN and CDR2 is SYGVQD in the germline V gene (reference sequence). The CDR3 totals 15 residues. V shed 9 bases, J shed 3 bases, and the junction held 10 bases outside the gene matches. Produced via immunoSEQ multiplex PCR; TCRdb's table is partial and in-frame only. The table shows roughly 100,000 clones, with roughly 80% occurring only once. The sequencing input was peripheral blood. The receptor was isolated from a woman older than 75 with acute or convalescent COVID-19. The rearrangement uses TRBV10-1 and TRBJ2-1, with 8 bases identical to TRBD2. The CDR3 protein is CASPTQRECYNEQFF. The CDR3 DNA is TGCGCCAGTCCGACCCAGCGGGAGTGCTACAATGAGCAGTTCTTC.